This T cell receptor (beta chain) was sequenced for a study of blood T cell repertoires in COVID-19. Seattle patient enrollment occurred during active infection, with longitudinal follow-up thereafter. CDR3 length: 15 amino acids. V gave up 6 bases and J gave up 4 bases, with 18 bases separating them. Looked up from germline, CDR1 is MNHEY and CDR2 is SVGAGI. Per the study methods: Reference gene primer amplification in the assay estimated nucleated cell counts. The assay was immunoSEQ multiplex PCR, and TCRdb's table has in-frame clones only and misses some. V and J calls and clone size are those listed in that table; D and trimming were worked out from the DNA. The sample lists fewer than 350,000 clones, 86% occurring once.

The J gene is TRBJ1-1, the V gene TRBV6-5; D is perhaps TRBD1 (5 bases). Sequencing was carried out using peripheral blood. This clonotype originated in a woman in her twenties or thirties with COVID-19, enrolled during active disease. CDR3 nucleotide sequence: TGTGCCAGCAGCCCCCCAGGGTTGGGGGGCACTGAAGCTTTCTTT. It translates to CASSPPGLGGTEAFF.